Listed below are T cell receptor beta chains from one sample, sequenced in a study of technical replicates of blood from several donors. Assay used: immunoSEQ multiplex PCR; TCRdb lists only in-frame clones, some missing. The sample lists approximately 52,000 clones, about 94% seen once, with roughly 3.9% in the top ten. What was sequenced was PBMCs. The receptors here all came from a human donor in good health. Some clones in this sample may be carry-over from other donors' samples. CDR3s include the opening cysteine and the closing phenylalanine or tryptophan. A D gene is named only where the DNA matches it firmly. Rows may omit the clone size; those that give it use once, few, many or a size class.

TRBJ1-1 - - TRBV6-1 TGTGCCAGATGGAGACAGAGCTGGGACACTGAAGCTTTCTTT CARWRQSWDTEAFF
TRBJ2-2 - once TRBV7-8 TGTGCCAGCAGCTTAGCTTCTAGCCGGTTCACCACCACCGGGGAGCTGTTTTTT CASSLASSRFTTTGELFF
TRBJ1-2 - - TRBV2 TGTGCCAGCAGTGAAAGGGGACTGGTGGAGTATGGCTACACCTTC CASSERGLVEYGYTF
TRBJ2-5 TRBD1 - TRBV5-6 TGTGCCAGCAGTTCACAGGGGGGAGAGACCCAGTACTTC CASSSQGGETQYF
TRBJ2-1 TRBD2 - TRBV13 TGTGCCAGCAGCTCCATGAGCGGGAGTTCGGATGAGCAGTTCTTC CASSSMSGSSDEQFF
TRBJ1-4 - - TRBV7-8 TGTGCCAGCAGCTCAAGGCGGGAAAAACTGTTTTTT CASSSRREKLFF
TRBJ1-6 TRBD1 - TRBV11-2 TGTGCCAGCAGCTTAGCCTCCGGACAGGGCGAAAACAGGAATTCACCCCTCCACTTT CASSLASGQGENRNSPLHF
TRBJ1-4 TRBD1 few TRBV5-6 TGTGCCAGCAGCTTTACAGGGGGCGGAGAAAAACTGTTTTTT CASSFTGGGEKLFF
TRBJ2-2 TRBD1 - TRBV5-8 TGTGCCAGCAGCCTTGCGACAGGGGGGTTTCCCGGGGAGCTGTTTTTT CASSLATGGFPGELFF
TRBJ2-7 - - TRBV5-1 TGCGCCAGCAGCTGGGGACTGATCGAGGTATACGAGCAGTACTTC CASSWGLIEVYEQYF
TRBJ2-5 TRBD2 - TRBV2 TGTGCCAGCAACCTTAGCGGGCCCCAAGGGACCCAGTACTTC CASNLSGPQGTQYF
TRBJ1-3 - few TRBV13 TGTGCCAGCAGCTTAGACAGCTCCTCTGGAAACACCATATATTTT CASSLDSSSGNTIYF
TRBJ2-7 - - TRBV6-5 TGTGCCAGGGCGGGTGAGCTCTCCTACGAGCAGTACTTC CARAGELSYEQYF
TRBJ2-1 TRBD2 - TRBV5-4 TGTGCCAGCAGCTGGCCCGGGGCGGGAGGGGCGCGAAATGAGCAGTTCTTC CASSWPGAGGARNEQFF
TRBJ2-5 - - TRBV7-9 TGTGCCAGCCGATGGATGGAGGGGAGAGAGACCCAGTACTTC CASRWMEGRETQYF
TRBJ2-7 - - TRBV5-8 TGTGCCAGCAGCTTGACAGGGTACGAGCAGTACTTC CASSLTGYEQYF
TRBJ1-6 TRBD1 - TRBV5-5 TGTGCCAGCAGCTTGGAAGGACAGGCCTTTAATTCACCCCTCCACTTT CASSLEGQAFNSPLHF
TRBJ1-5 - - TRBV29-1 TGCAGCGTTGGCCCGGAGGCCGGCAATCAGCCCCAGCATTTT CSVGPEAGNQPQHF
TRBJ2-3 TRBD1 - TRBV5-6 TGTGCCAGCACAAGGGGGACAGGGCCTCCTCATACGCAGTATTTT CASTRGTGPPHTQYF
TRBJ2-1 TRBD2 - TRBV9 TGTGCCAGCAGCGTAGTACCTTTGCGGGGGGGCGATGAGCAGTTCTTC CASSVVPLRGGDEQFF
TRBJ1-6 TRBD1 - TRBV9 TGTGCCAGCAGCGGCCGGGACAGGGGTTCACCCCTCCACTTT CASSGRDRGSPLHF
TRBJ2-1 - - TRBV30 TGTGCCTGGACCCTAACTACGGGTGAGCAGTTCTTC CAWTLTTGEQFF
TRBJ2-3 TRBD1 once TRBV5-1 TGCGCCAGCACAAGAGGACAGGGGGTAGTGGATACGCAGTATTTT CASTRGQGVVDTQYF
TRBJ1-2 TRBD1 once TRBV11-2 TGTGCCAGCAGCTCCAAGGGACAGGGGTATGGCTACACCTTC CASSSKGQGYGYTF
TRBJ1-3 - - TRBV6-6 TGTGCCAGCACCATAAGGGGGGGGCACTCTGGAAACACCATATATTTT CASTIRGGHSGNTIYF
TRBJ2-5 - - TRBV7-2 TGTGCCAGCAGCTTAGGGGGGGTACAAGAGACCCAGTACTTC CASSLGGVQETQYF
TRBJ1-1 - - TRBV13 TGTGCCAGCATCCGGGGAGGTGAAGCTTTCTTT CASIRGGEAFF
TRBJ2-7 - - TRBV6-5 TGTGCCAGCAGTTACTCGACAGGACCTACCTACGAGCAGTACTTC CASSYSTGPTYEQYF
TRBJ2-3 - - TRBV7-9 TGTGCCAGCTTGAGGGCCCTCTCACGGGCAGATACGCAGTATTTT CASLRALSRADTQYF
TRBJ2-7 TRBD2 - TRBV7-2 TGTGCCAGCAGCTTAGTGGGAGGGCCGGTCGAGCAGTACTTC CASSLVGGPVEQYF
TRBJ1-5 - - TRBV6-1 TGTGCCAGCAGTGAATCGGGTCAGCCCCAGCATTTT CASSESGQPQHF
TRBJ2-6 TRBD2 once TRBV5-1 TGCGCCAGCAGTGGAAGACTAGCGGGGAGCTCTGGGGCCAACGTCCTGACTTTC CASSGRLAGSSGANVLTF
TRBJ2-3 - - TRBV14 TGTGCCAGCAGCCAACAACGACTTGATACGCAGTATTTT CASSQQRLDTQYF
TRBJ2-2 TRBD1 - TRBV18 TGTGCCAGCCTGGGACAGGGGCCGCCCGGGGAGCTGTTTTTT CASLGQGPPGELFF
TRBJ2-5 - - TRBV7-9 TGTGCCAGCAGCCCGCGATCCGGGACTGCCGAAGAGACCCAGTACTTC CASSPRSGTAEETQYF
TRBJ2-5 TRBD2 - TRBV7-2 TGTGCCAGCAGCCGCGAGCGGGGTCGGGAGACCCAGTACTTC CASSRERGRETQYF
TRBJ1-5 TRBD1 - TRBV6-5 TGTGCCAGCAGTGAGGACAGGGCGAGGCCCCAGCATTTT CASSEDRARPQHF
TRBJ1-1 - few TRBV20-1 TGCAGTGCCCGACAGGAAACTGAAGCTTTCTTT CSARQETEAFF
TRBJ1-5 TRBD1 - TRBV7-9 TGTGCCAGCGGACGGGACAGCGACAATCCCCAGCATTTT CASGRDSDNPQHF
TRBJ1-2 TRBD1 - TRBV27 TGTGCCAGCAGTCTGAACAGGGGGAAAGGCGGCTACACCTTC CASSLNRGKGGYTF
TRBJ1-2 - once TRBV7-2 TGTGCCAGCAGCGCAGGACAGCTCTATGGCTACACCTTC CASSAGQLYGYTF
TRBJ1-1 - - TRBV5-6 TGTGCCAGCAGCCTCACAGGGTTCACTGAAGCTTTCTTT CASSLTGFTEAFF
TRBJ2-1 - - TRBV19 TGTGCCAGTACCCTAAGTGGCAGGGGTAGGTACAATGAGCAGTTCTTC CASTLSGRGRYNEQFF
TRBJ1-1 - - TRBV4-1 TGCGCCAGCAGCCCAACCACCAGAATCATGAACACTGAAGCTTTCTTT CASSPTTRIMNTEAFF
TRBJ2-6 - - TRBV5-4 TGTGCCAGCAGGGCGGGACAGTTACCCTCTGGGGCCAACGTCCTGACTTTC CASRAGQLPSGANVLTF
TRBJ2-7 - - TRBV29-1 TGCAGCGTTGAGCAGGCGTCCCACGACGAGCAGTACTTC CSVEQASHDEQYF
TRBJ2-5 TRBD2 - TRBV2 TGTGCCAGCAGCGGGGGGGGGACTAGCGGGGAGACCCAGTACTTC CASSGGGTSGETQYF
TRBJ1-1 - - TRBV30 TGTGCCTGGAGTGTACGATGGGGCAGGGGAATGAACACTGAAGCTTTCTTT CAWSVRWGRGMNTEAFF
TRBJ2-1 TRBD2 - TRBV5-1 TGCGCCAGCAGCAAAACCCGGTCCGGGGGGGCGGTATCTGAGCAGTTCTTC CASSKTRSGGAVSEQFF
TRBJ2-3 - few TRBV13 TGTGCCAGCAGCTTAGAGGGGTCCACAGATACGCAGTATTTT CASSLEGSTDTQYF
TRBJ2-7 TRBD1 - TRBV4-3 TGCGCCAGCAGCCAGGATGGACCGGACAGGGGTGCCTACGAGCAGTACTTC CASSQDGPDRGAYEQYF
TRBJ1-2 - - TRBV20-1 TGCAGTGCTAGTAGTGGCTATGGCTACACCTTC CSASSGYGYTF
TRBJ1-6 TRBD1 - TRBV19 TGTGCCAGTAGTCTCCGGGGGCAGGGGGCCTCCTATAATTCACCCCTCCACTTT CASSLRGQGASYNSPLHF
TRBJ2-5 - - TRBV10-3 TGTGCCATCAGCTTGGTAGTGGGCGAGACCCAGTACTTC CAISLVVGETQYF
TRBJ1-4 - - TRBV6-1 TGTGCCAGCAACGGAGGAGGGTTAGGGAATGAAAAACTGTTTTTT CASNGGGLGNEKLFF
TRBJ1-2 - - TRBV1 TGCACCAGCAGAGTCCTACACAGGCAGCTGGGTAACTATGGCTACACCTTC CTSRVLHRQLGNYGYTF
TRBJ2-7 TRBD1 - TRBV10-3 TGTGCCACCCAGACAGGGGGGTACGAGCAGTACTTC CATQTGGYEQYF